Here is one TCR beta chain with its context. What it recognizes is unknown. This sample is part of a study of T cells in localized non-small cell lung cancer. The data were produced by immunoSEQ multiplex PCR, yet TCRdb's version contains in-frame clones alone and is incomplete. The table shows 45,000 to 60,000 clones, with around 83% occurring only once. The germline CDR1 and CDR2 sequences are LNHDA and SQIVND (reference sequence). V lost 7 bases to trimming and J lost 6 bases, with 6 bases between them. There are 10 residues in the CDR3. Findings of the study overall: Maximal T cell clonality occurred in uninvolved adjacent lung, with tumor ranking below it. In adjacent lung appeared a median roughly 56 of the top 100 tumor clones. Investigators sequenced only a single tumor region, leaving heterogeneity possible. Higher adjacent-lung clonality was associated with shorter survival.

The material was peripheral blood, obtained before any cancer treatment. The clonotype was recovered from a female donor aged 60 or older with stage II squamous cell lung carcinoma. V gene TRBV19 combines with J gene TRBJ1-1; D is undetermined. The CDR3 sequence: CASKDAEAFF. The CDR3 coding sequence is TGTGCCAGTAAGGACGCTGAAGCTTTCTTT. The full variable domain, with the rest looked up from reference TRBV19 and TRBJ1-1, is DGGITQSPKYLFRKEGQNVTLSCEQNLNHDAMYWYRQDPGQGLRLIYYSQIVNDFQKGDIAEGYSVSREKKESFPLTVTSAQKNPTAFYLCASKDAEAFFGQGTRLTVV.